What follows describes a single T cell receptor beta chain. Its cognate antigen is unknown. PCR employed 60 Vbeta and 13 Jbeta primers. The repertoire was sequenced with immunoSEQ multiplex PCR; TCRdb's copy has only in-frame clones and lacks some. The sample records fewer than 150,000 clones, roughly 75% being singletons. The data were obtained in a study of cytomegalovirus exposure and HLA in healthy donors. At the level of the study: The study placed around 80% of its approximately 360 genotyped donors in the Caucasian-associated ancestry cluster.

In germline, CDR1 is KGHSH, CDR2 LQKENI. The CDR3 totals 17 residues. With 2 bases removed from V and 3 bases from J, the gap between germline ends came to 17 bases. Study findings and constraints: What was likely a sequencing artifact was a cluster of highly shared sequence variants. Many donors carried some public TCRs, although rarity characterized most TCR sequences. Later on, an analysis found that several of the most significant clusters appeared to be linked to common viral pathogens, which included parvovirus B19.

The clonotype originates from a man younger than 40 in good health and CMV-seronegative. The chain combines TRBV18 with TRBJ1-5; D remains unclear. The sequencing sample was made of PBMCs. The CDR3 DNA follows: TGTGCCAGCTCACCAATGCGGGCCCTAGCGACCAATCAGCCCCAGCATTTT. Protein sequence: CASSPMRALATNQPQHF.